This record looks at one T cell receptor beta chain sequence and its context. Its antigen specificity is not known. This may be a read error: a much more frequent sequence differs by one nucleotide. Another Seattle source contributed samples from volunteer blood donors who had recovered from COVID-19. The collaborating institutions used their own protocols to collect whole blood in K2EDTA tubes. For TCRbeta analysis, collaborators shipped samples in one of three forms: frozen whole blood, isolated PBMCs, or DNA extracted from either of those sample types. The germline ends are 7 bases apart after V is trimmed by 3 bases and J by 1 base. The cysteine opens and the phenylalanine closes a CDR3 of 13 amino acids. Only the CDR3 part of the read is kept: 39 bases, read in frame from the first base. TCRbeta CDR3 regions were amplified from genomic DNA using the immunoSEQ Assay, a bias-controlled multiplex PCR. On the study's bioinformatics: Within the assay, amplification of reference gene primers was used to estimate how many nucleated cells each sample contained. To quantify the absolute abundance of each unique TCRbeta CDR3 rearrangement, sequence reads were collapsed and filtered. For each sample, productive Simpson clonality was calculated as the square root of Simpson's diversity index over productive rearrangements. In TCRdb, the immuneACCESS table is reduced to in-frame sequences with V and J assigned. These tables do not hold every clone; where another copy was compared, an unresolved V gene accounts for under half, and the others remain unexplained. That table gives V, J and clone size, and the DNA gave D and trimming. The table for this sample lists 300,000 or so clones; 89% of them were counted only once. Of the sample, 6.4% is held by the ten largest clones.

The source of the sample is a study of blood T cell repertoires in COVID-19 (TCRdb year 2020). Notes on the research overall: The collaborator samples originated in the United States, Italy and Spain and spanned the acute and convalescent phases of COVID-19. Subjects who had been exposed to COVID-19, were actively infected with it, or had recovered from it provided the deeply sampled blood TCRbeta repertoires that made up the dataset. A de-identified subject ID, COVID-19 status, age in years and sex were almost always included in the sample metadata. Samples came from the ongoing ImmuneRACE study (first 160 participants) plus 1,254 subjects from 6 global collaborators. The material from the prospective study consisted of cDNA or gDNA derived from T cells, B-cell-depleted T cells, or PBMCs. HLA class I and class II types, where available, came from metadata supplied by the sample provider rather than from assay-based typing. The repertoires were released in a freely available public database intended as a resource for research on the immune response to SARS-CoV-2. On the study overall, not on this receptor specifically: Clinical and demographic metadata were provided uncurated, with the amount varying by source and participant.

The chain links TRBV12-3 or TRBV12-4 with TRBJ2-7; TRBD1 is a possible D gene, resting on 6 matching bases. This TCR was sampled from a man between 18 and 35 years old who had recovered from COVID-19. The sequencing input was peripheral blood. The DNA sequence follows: TGTGCCAGCAGTTTGGACAGTTCCTACGAGCAGTACTTC. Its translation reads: CASSLDSSYEQYF.